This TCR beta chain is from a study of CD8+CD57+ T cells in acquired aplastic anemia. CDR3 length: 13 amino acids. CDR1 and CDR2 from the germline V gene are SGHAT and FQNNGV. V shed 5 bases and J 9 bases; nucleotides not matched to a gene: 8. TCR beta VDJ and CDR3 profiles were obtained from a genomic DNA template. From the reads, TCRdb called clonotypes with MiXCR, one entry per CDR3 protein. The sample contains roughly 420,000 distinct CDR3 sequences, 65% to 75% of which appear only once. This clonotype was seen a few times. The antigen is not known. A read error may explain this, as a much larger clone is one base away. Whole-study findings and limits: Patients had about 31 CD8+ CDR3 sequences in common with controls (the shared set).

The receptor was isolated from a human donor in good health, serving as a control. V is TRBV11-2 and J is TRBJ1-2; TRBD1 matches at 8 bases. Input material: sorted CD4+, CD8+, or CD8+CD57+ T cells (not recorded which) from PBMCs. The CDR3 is CASSTQDRASYTF. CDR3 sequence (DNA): TGTGCCAGCAGCACCCAGGACAGGGCTAGCTACACCTTC.